The subject of this entry is one TCR beta chain. Its antigen is not known. The CDR3 contains 13 residues. V dropped 6 bases and J dropped 9 bases, with 18 bases sitting between them. Looked up from germline, CDR1 is MNHNS and CDR2 is SASEGT. The record originates from a study of siplizumab effects on memory and regulatory T cells. TCR templates numbering some 100,000 were assayed per sample. Assay: immunoSEQ multiplex PCR; the TCRdb copy retains only in-frame clones and omits some. This table has approximately 84,000 clones, around 95% appearing once. Broader study findings: Treg-derived clones made up an average of about 64% of mappable alloreactive CD4+ clones with siplizumab and roughly 25% in controls. The study did not confirm that proliferating Tregs from siplizumab cultures were suppressive.

Material for sequencing was CD8+ T cells sorted from blood. The sequence was collected from a human donor in good health. The rearrangement joins TRBV6-1 to TRBJ2-7; perhaps TRBD2 as D (6 bases). CDR3: CASRGDGGVLQYF. CDR3 in DNA: TGTGCCAGCAGAGGAGACGGGGGAGTCTTGCAGTACTTC.